The 21 T cell receptor beta chains listed next were all sequenced from one sample in a study of blood T cell repertoires in COVID-19. Clones were read by immunoSEQ multiplex PCR, and TCRdb kept only the in-frame ones, dropping some. The sample includes around 300,000 clones, just under 90% of them seen just once. Specimen: PBMCs or T cells enriched from blood (not recorded which). Every receptor here comes from a woman in her 30s who had recovered from COVID-19.

The V call is TRBV4-1, the J call TRBJ1-4; D gene uncertain. This CDR3 contains 14 residues. V was clipped by 3 bases and J by 4 bases, with 9 bases between them. Germline CDR1 is MGHRA and CDR2 is YSYEKL. The chain's CDR3 is CASSHRSVNEKLFF. The CDR3 DNA is TGCGCCAGCAGCCACCGGTCGGTTAATGAAAAACTGTTTTTT.

The chain joins TRBV19 to TRBJ2-7; TRBD2 aligns across 10 bases. CDR1 LNHDA and CDR2 SQIVND come from the germline V gene (reference sequence). V lost 4 bases and J lost 5; bases outside the gene matches: 8. This CDR3 is 15 amino acids long. The CDR3 region has the DNA TGTGCCAGTAGTACGACTGTAGCGGGAGGCCACGAGCAGTACTTC. It specifies CASSTTVAGGHEQYF.

As for this clone: Other DNA sequences in the sample encode the same CDR3. J is TRBJ1-5 and V is TRBV7-2, with D possibly matching TRBD1 (6 bases). In germline, CDR1 is SGHTA, CDR2 FQGNSA. The CDR3 extends over 15 amino acids. V was cut by 1 base and J by 7 bases, with 14 bases left in between. In DNA, the CDR3 is TGTGCCAGCAGCTTAGATGGGGGCCCAGGGCAGCCCCAGCATTTT. Translated, it gives CASSLDGGPGQPQHF.

The V gene is TRBV3-1 (or the pseudogene TRBV3-2), the J gene TRBJ1-1; no clear D gene. CDR1 LGHDT and CDR2 YNNKEL come from the germline V gene (reference sequence). The CDR3 length is 14 residues. V was pared by 4 bases and J by 3 bases, with 12 bases between. CDR3 region: CASSPARMHTEAFF. Here the CDR3 DNA reads TGTGCCAGCAGCCCTGCGAGGATGCACACTGAAGCTTTCTTT.

This clone appeared a single time. The rearrangement joins TRBV5-1 to TRBJ2-2; D is ambiguous. The CDR3 totals 15 residues. From germline, CDR1 is SGHRS and CDR2 YFSETQ. Trimming took 2 bases from V and 4 from J, leaving 12 bases between them. The CDR3 region has the DNA TGCGCCAGCAGCTTTACTTTAACCATCACCGGGGAGCTGTTTTTT. Protein product: CASSFTLTITGELFF. Full variable domain (remainder filled in from reference TRBV5-1 and TRBJ2-2): KAGVTQTPRYLIKTRGQQVTLSCSPISGHRSVSWYQQTPGQGLQFLFEYFSETQRNKGNFPGRFSGRQFSNSRSEMNVSTLELGDSALYLCASSFTLTITGELFFGEGSRLTVL.

This clone was found a few times. This chain links TRBV3-1 (or the pseudogene TRBV3-2) with TRBJ2-1, with D maybe TRBD2 (5 bases). Germline V gives CDR1 LGHDT, CDR2 YNNKEL (reference sequence). The CDR3 extends over 14 amino acids. Trimming stripped 4 bases from V and 5 bases from J, with 12 bases between. This CDR3 is CASSRAGTDNEQFF. The CDR3 DNA follows: TGTGCCAGCAGCCGGGCGGGTACCGACAATGAGCAGTTCTTC.

J is TRBJ1-2 and V is TRBV7-2; a possible D gene is TRBD1 (5 bases). V gave up 1 base and J gave up 8 bases, with 8 bases separating them. The CDR3 covers 12 residues. The germline gives CDR1 SGHTA, CDR2 FQGNSA. In DNA, the CDR3 is TGTGCCAGCAGCTTAGAGGGGTGGGGCTACACCTTC. Protein: CASSLEGWGYTF.

The CDR3 DNA sequence: TGCAGCGTTGGCCCCCGGGAGGATACGCAGTATTTT. Its translation is CSVGPREDTQYF. The chain is built from TRBV29-1 and TRBJ2-3; D might be TRBD2 (6 bases). Looked up from germline, CDR1 is SQVTM and CDR2 is ANQGSEA. Trimming took 4 bases from V and 6 from J, leaving 11 bases between them. The CDR3 loop spans 12 amino acids.

The V call is TRBV10-3, the J call TRBJ1-2; 7 nucleotides match TRBD1. J was trimmed by 6 bases and V by 8 bases; bases with no gene match: 0. The CDR3 is 10 amino acids. CDR1 is ENHRY, CDR2 SYGVKD, per germline. CDR3 region: CAIGTDGYTF. CDR3 in DNA: TGTGCCATCGGGACAGATGGCTACACCTTC.

The chain couples TRBV29-1 to TRBJ1-1; D unresolved. Trimming removed 4 bases at V and 10 bases at J, with 10 bases between. This CDR3 region has 10 residues. Germline V gives CDR1 SQVTM, CDR2 ANQGSEA. Here the CDR3 reads CSVVLGRAFF. The CDR3 region has the DNA TGCAGCGTTGTACTCGGGAGAGCTTTCTTT.

This clone has only one observation. The chain has TRBV6-1 and TRBJ2-1, with D hard to call. V lost 4 bases to trimming and J lost 0 bases, with 13 bases between them. The germline CDR1 and CDR2 sequences are MNHNS and SASEGT. The CDR3 spans 16 residues. DNA of the CDR3: TGTGCCAGCAGTGGAATTGTGGAGAGCTCCTACAATGAGCAGTTCTTC. Encoded protein: CASSGIVESSYNEQFF.

This chain uses TRBV5-1 with TRBJ2-1; TRBD2 matches at 11 bases. The CDR3 runs 15 residues. The germline CDR1 and CDR2 sequences are SGHRS and YFSETQ. V lost 3 bases to trimming and J lost 4 bases; unmatched junction nucleotides: 3. CDR3 in amino acids: CASSSIAGGYNEQFF. Here the CDR3 DNA reads TGCGCCAGCAGCTCCATAGCGGGAGGGTACAATGAGCAGTTCTTC.

The CDR3 loop is CASSPRVGGRNTGELFF. The CDR3 DNA follows: TGTGCCAGCAGCCCCCGGGTTGGCGGGCGCAACACCGGGGAGCTGTTTTTT. The V gene is TRBV7-6, the J gene TRBJ2-2; TRBD2 is a possible D gene (5 bases). Trimming left V 5 bases short and J 2 bases short, with 18 bases between. Germline values: CDR1 SGHVS, CDR2 FNYEAQ. The CDR3 loop spans 17 amino acids.

The chain is built from TRBV5-4 and TRBJ2-7; 14 bases line up with TRBD2. The CDR3 sequence is 18 residues long. V lost 0 bases and J lost 3; bases outside the gene matches: 8. Per germline, CDR1 SGHNT and CDR2 YYREEE (reference sequence). The CDR3 reads CASSLEGLAGGPFYEQYF. The CDR3 DNA reads TGTGCCAGCAGCTTGGAAGGACTAGCGGGAGGACCCTTCTACGAGCAGTACTTC.

V gene TRBV7-9 combines with J gene TRBJ2-7, with 10 nucleotides matching TRBD2. CDR3 length: 15 amino acids. Germline-derived CDR1 and CDR2 are SEHNR and FQNEAQ (reference sequence). The J segment lost 6 bases and the V segment lost 2 bases, leaving 7 bases of the junction unmatched. As DNA, the CDR3 is TGTGCCAGCAGCTTACTAGCGGGAGTCACTGGCGAGCAGTACTTC. It translates to CASSLLAGVTGEQYF.

The CDR3 bases are TGTGCCACCAGCAGAGATCACCAGGGCGGGGGAAACACCGGGGAGCTGTTTTTT. Translated: CATSRDHQGGGNTGELFF. The V call is TRBV15, the J call TRBJ2-2; TRBD2 matches 7 bases. Germline V gene data show CDR1 as LNHNV and CDR2 as YYDKDF (reference sequence). Germline trimming cut 0 bases from V and 2 bases from J; bases unmatched to any gene: 9. The length of the CDR3 is 18 residues.

DNA for the CDR3: TGTGCCAGCAGCTTGTGGACAGATTATAATTCACCCCTCCACTTT. Its protein product is CASSLWTDYNSPLHF. The chain recombines TRBV5-6 with TRBJ1-6; tentatively, D is TRBD1 (6 bases). With 1 base removed from V and 4 bases from J, the gap between germline ends came to 9 bases. CDR1 and CDR2 (germline): SGHDT, YYEEEE. The CDR3 consists of 15 residues.

The chain combines TRBV18 with TRBJ2-7; 10 nucleotides line up with TRBD2. Germline loops: CDR1 KGHSH, CDR2 LQKENI. The junction had 12 bases not matched to a gene; V was cut back by 5 bases and J by 2 bases. The CDR3 totals 17 residues. CDR3 in DNA: TGTGCCAGCTCAGGACCAGCGGGAGGGCCTGTGGCCTACGAGCAGTACTTC. Amino acid sequence: CASSGPAGGPVAYEQYF.

The gene calls are TRBV19 and TRBJ1-1, with a possible D match to TRBD1 (6 bases). V lost 5 bases to trimming and J lost 2 bases, with 15 bases between them. Germline V gene lookup returns CDR1 LNHDA and CDR2 SQIVND (reference sequence). The CDR3 is 15 residues long. The CDR3 reads CASSAHRARNTEAFF. Here the CDR3 DNA reads TGTGCCAGTAGTGCCCACAGGGCTCGAAACACTGAAGCTTTCTTT.

The chain couples TRBV10-1 to TRBJ2-2, with 8 nucleotides matching TRBD1. The germline V gene encodes CDR1 WNHNN and CDR2 SYGVQD (reference sequence). The CDR3 runs 13 residues. The ends lost 5 bases at V and 6 bases at J; junction bases unmatched: 2. As DNA, the CDR3 is TGCGCCAGCAGTACACAGGGGGCCGGGGAGCTGTTTTTT. It specifies CASSTQGAGELFF.

As for this clone: The sample carries other DNA sequences with the same CDR3. The J gene is TRBJ2-2, the V gene TRBV18; 8 nucleotides match TRBD1. V dropped 6 bases and J dropped 1; count of bases not matched to a gene: 4. The CDR3 is made up of 15 amino acids. Germline values: CDR1 KGHSH, CDR2 LQKENI. As DNA, the CDR3 is TGTGCCAGCTCGCCCGGGACAGGGAACACCGGGGAGCTGTTTTTT. Translated, it gives CASSPGTGNTGELFF.